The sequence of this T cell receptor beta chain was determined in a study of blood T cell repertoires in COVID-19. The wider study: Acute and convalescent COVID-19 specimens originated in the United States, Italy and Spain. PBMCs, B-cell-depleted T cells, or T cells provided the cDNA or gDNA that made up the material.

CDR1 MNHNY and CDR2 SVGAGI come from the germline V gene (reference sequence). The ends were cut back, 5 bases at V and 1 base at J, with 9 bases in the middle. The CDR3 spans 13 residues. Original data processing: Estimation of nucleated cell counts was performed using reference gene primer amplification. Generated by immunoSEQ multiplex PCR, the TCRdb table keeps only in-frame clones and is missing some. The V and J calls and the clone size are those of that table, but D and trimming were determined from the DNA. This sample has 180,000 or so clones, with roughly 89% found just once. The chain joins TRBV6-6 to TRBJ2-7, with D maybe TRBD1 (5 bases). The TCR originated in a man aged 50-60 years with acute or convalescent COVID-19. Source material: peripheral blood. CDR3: CASSRDRSYEQYF. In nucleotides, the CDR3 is TGTGCCAGCAGTCGAGACAGATCCTACGAGCAGTACTTC.